The 17 T cell receptor beta chains presented below share a single source sample, sequenced in a study of cytomegalovirus exposure and HLA in healthy donors. Vbeta (60) and Jbeta (13) primers were used in the PCR. The assay was immunoSEQ multiplex PCR, and TCRdb's table has in-frame clones only and misses some. The sample carries fewer than 65,000 clones, about 89% recorded once. Sequencing was carried out using PBMCs. The receptor source for this set is a man younger than 30 in good health and CMV-seronegative.

This clone was recorded once. The chain uses TRBV7-9 and TRBJ1-3; possible D gene TRBD1, 5 bases. The V end was cut by 6 bases, the J end by 1 base, with 10 bases between. The germline V gene encodes CDR1 SEHNR and CDR2 FQNEAQ (reference sequence). The CDR3 covers 14 residues. The CDR3, as DNA: TGTGCCAGCAGTTCGACAGTTTCTGGAAACACCATATATTTT. Amino acids: CASSSTVSGNTIYF.

The CDR3 nucleotides are TGCGCCAGCAGCCCCACAGGGATTTCTGGAAACACCATATATTTT. This codes for CASSPTGISGNTIYF. The rearrangement uses TRBV5-1 and TRBJ1-3; perhaps TRBD1 as D (6 bases). Germline V gene lookup returns CDR1 SGHRS and CDR2 YFSETQ. The V end was cut by 4 bases, the J end by 1 base, with 12 bases between. The CDR3 has 15 residues.

CDR3 DNA: TGTGCCACCAGCGTCATTCGGGAGACCCAGTACTTC. It translates to CATSVIRETQYF. The V gene is TRBV15, the J gene TRBJ2-5; D remains unclear. Trimming took off 5 bases at V and 5 bases at J, with 9 bases between the two ends. Germline V gene lookup returns CDR1 LNHNV and CDR2 YYDKDF (reference sequence). This CDR3 is 12 amino acids long.

V and J are TRBV29-1 and TRBJ2-7; D may be TRBD2 (5 bases). The CDR3 has 15 amino acids. V lost 4 bases and J 0 bases, leaving 16 bases between the germline ends. Per the germline V gene, CDR1 is SQVTM and CDR2 is ANQGSEA. CDR3: CSVAYMHGGSYEQYF. In DNA form, the CDR3 reads TGCAGCGTTGCCTACATGCACGGAGGCTCCTACGAGCAGTACTTC.

The chain is built from TRBV28 and TRBJ1-1; D unresolved. V dropped 4 bases and J dropped 8 bases, with 11 bases sitting between them. Germline loops: CDR1 MDHEN, CDR2 SYDVKM. This CDR3 has 12 residues. Written as DNA, the CDR3 is TGTGCCAGCAGTTCGAGCCCTTACGAAGCTTTCTTT. It codes for CASSSSPYEAFF.

J is TRBJ2-7 and V is TRBV10-2; 7 bases fit TRBD1. Germline V gives CDR1 WSHSY, CDR2 SAAADI. The J segment lost 7 bases and the V segment lost 0 bases, leaving 9 bases of the junction unmatched. The CDR3 has 15 residues. CDR3 sequence: CASSESRDSLREQYF. Written as DNA, the CDR3 is TGCGCCAGCAGTGAGTCGAGGGACAGCTTAAGGGAGCAGTACTTC.

The CDR3 nucleotides read TGTGCCAGCAGCCACAGGGGTCCCAACACCGGGGAGCTGTTTTTT. It yields the protein CASSHRGPNTGELFF. V and J are TRBV7-3 and TRBJ2-2, with 7 bases matching TRBD1. The CDR3 spans 15 residues. Trimming cost V 5 bases and J 2 bases; bases outside gene matches: 5. Germline CDR1 reads SGHTA; CDR2 reads FQGTGA.

The J gene is TRBJ2-5, the V gene TRBV6-5; no firm D call. CDR1 is MNHEY, CDR2 SVGAGI, per germline. The V end lost 1 base, the J end lost 3 bases, and 6 bases lay between the germline ends. This CDR3 is built from 13 residues. The CDR3 region has the DNA TGTGCCAGCAGTTACTACCTAGAAGAGACCCAGTACTTC. It is translated as CASSYYLEETQYF.

The gene calls are TRBV11-2 and TRBJ2-3, with 8 positions matching TRBD2. The CDR3 contains 15 residues. Unmatched junction bases numbered 5, after V lost 5 bases and J lost 1 base. Germline V gene lookup returns CDR1 SGHAT and CDR2 FQNNGV. The CDR3 DNA follows: TGTGCCAGCAGCACAAGCGGGGGCCGCACAGATACGCAGTATTTT. Its protein product is CASSTSGGRTDTQYF.

CDR3 residues: CSPLTLNTEAFF. Written as DNA, the CDR3 is TGCAGCCCCCTTACATTGAACACTGAAGCTTTCTTT. J is TRBJ1-1 and V is TRBV29-1, with no clear D. Trimming removed 8 bases at V and 0 bases at J, with 10 bases between. CDR3 length: 12 residues. Germline CDR1 SQVTM, CDR2 ANQGSEA.

This chain joins TRBV18 and TRBJ2-7, with a weak D call TRBD1 (5 bases). Germline CDR1 reads KGHSH; CDR2 reads LQKENI. The CDR3 consists of 13 residues. With 6 bases removed from V and 6 bases from J, the gap between germline ends came to 15 bases. The CDR3 reads CASSQNPRGEQYF. The CDR3 nucleotides read TGTGCCAGCTCGCAGAATCCTAGGGGCGAGCAGTACTTC.

The chain couples TRBV19 to TRBJ2-5; D gene unclear. V was clipped by 3 bases and J by 1 base, with 15 bases between them. CDR3 length equals 16 residues. Germline CDR1 and CDR2: LNHDA and SQIVND (reference sequence). The CDR3 loop is CASSIGPALIQETQYF. CDR3 coding DNA: TGTGCCAGTAGTATTGGGCCAGCTCTTATCCAAGAGACCCAGTACTTC.

The CDR3 DNA sequence: TGTGCCAGCAGTTTGGCGGGAGGTGGGACTGAAGCTTTCTTT. This sequence encodes CASSLAGGGTEAFF. The chain combines TRBV28 with TRBJ1-1; D call uncertain. Trimming shortened V by 3 bases and J by 5 bases, and 13 bases separated the two germline ends. CDR3 length: 14 residues. From germline, CDR1 is MDHEN and CDR2 SYDVKM.

The chain links TRBV7-9 to TRBJ1-1; 8 bases agree with TRBD1. CDR1 is SEHNR and CDR2 is FQNEAQ in the germline V gene (reference sequence). V dropped 1 base and J dropped 4; count of bases not matched to a gene: 2. The CDR3 runs to 14 residues. The CDR3 nucleotides are TGTGCCAGCAGCTTAGGGCAGGGGGCCACTGAAGCTTTCTTT. This encodes CASSLGQGATEAFF.

V and J are TRBV27 and TRBJ2-7; unclear D gene. The CDR3 extends over 12 amino acids. With 11 bases removed from V and 7 bases from J, the gap between germline ends came to 18 bases. Germline CDR1 is MNHEY and CDR2 is SMNVEV (reference sequence). The CDR3 DNA reads as TGTGCCCCTCCAGGTTCGAGTGAGGAGCAGTACTTC. This gives the protein CAPPGSSEEQYF.

J is TRBJ2-4 and V is TRBV29-1; TRBD2 matches at 9 bases. The CDR3 is 12 amino acids. Trimming took 7 bases from V and 6 from J; bases not matched to a gene: 4. CDR1 is SQVTM, CDR2 ANQGSEA, per germline. The CDR3 is CSGGGGANIQYF. The CDR3 nucleotides read TGCAGCGGGGGCGGGGGGGCAAACATTCAGTACTTC.

The chain uses TRBV28 and TRBJ2-7, with D possibly TRBD2 on 5 matching bases. Germline-derived CDR1 and CDR2 are MDHEN and SYDVKM. This CDR3 is 11 amino acids long. V lost 2 bases and J lost 6, with 5 bases in between. CDR3 DNA: TGTGCCAGCAGTTTAGAGGGCGAGCAGTACTTC. It yields the protein CASSLEGEQYF.